The T cell receptor beta chain under discussion was sequenced for a study of blood T cell repertoires in COVID-19. Study summary: COVID-19 samples collected from the United States, Italy and Spain covered acute and convalescent phases. PBMCs, B-cell-depleted T cells, or T cells were the source of the cDNA or gDNA that made up the material.

CDR1 SGHTA and CDR2 FQGTGA come from the germline V gene. Deletions cut 7 bases from V and 3 bases from J, with 17 bases between. The CDR3 has 15 residues. Original processing methods: Reference gene primers were amplified, and this amplification served to estimate nucleated cell counts. The repertoire was sequenced with immunoSEQ multiplex PCR; TCRdb's copy has only in-frame clones and lacks some. V and J calls and clone size follow that table, whereas D and trimming were derived from the DNA. In the table there are approximately 280,000 clones, more than 80% of which are singletons. The chain couples TRBV7-3 to TRBJ2-3; D gene ambiguous. Sequenced input: peripheral blood. The TCR comes from a woman under 40 with COVID-19, enrolled during active disease. The CDR3 spells CASTTLSLPTDTQYF. CDR3 coding DNA: TGTGCCAGCACAACCCTCTCGCTACCTACAGATACGCAGTATTTT.